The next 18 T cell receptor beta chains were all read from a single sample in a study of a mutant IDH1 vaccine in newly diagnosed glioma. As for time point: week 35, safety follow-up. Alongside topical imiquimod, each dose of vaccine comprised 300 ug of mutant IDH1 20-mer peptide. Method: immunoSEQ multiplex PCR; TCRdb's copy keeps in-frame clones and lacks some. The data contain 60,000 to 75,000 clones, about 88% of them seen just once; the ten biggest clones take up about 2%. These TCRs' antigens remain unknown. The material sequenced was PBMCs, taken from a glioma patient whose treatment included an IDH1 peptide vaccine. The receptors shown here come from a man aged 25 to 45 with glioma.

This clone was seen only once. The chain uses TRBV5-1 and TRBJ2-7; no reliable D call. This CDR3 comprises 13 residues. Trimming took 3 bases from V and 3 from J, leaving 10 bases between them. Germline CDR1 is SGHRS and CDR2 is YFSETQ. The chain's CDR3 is CASSSNRDYEQYF. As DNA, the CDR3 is TGCGCCAGCAGCTCCAACAGAGACTACGAGCAGTACTTC.

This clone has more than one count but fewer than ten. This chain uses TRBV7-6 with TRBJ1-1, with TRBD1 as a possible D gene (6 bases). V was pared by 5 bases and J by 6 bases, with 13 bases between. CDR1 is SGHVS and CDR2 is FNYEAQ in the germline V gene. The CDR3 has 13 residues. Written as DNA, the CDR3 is TGTGCCAGCAGCCCCATACAGGGCGCTGAAGCTTTCTTT. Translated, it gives CASSPIQGAEAFF.

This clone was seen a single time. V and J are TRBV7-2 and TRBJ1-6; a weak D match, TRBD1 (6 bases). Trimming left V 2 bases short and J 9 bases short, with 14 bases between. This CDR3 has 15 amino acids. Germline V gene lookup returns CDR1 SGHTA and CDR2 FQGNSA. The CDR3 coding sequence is TGTGCCAGCAGCTTAAACCCGGGACAAAGTTCACCCCTCCACTTT. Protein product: CASSLNPGQSSPLHF.

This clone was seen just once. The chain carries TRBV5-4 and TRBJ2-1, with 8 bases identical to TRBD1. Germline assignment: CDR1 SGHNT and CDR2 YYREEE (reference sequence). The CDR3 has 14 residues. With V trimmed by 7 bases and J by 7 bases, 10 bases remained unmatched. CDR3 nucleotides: TGTGCCAGCCGACGGGCAGGGGGCTTGAATGAGCAGTTCTTC. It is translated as CASRRAGGLNEQFF.

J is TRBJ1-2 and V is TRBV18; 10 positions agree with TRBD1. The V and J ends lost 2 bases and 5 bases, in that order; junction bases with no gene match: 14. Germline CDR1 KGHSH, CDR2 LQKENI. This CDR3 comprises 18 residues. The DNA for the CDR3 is TGTGCCAGCTCACCAATGACAGGGGGCAAAAGCCGACCATATGGCTACACCTTC. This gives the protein CASSPMTGGKSRPYGYTF.

This CDR3 reads CASSQYESQDYYGYTF. CDR3 coding DNA: TGTGCCAGCAGCCAATATGAAAGTCAGGATTACTATGGCTACACCTTC. The chain uses TRBV27 and TRBJ1-2, with no clear D. This CDR3 region has 16 residues. The V and J ends lost 6 bases and 3 bases respectively, with 20 bases between them. In germline, CDR1 is MNHEY, CDR2 SMNVEV (reference sequence).

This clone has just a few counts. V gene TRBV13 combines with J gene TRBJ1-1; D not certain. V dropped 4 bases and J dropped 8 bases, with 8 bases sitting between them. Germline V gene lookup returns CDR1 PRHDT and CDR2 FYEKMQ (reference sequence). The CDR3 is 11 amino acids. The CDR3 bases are TGTGCCAGCAGCTCTCGGCCCGAAGCTTTCTTT. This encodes CASSSRPEAFF. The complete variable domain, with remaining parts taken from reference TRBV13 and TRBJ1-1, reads AAGVIQSPRHLIKEKRETATLKCYPIPRHDTVYWYQQGPGQDPQFLISFYEKMQSDKGSIPDRFSAQQFSDYHSELNMSSLELGDSALYFCASSSRPEAFFGQGTRLTVV.

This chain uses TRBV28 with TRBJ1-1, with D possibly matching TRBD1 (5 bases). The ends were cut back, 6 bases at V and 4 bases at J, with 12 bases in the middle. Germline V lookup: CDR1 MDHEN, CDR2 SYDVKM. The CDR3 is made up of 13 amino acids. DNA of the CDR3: TGTGCCAGCAGCAGGGTGGGGGGCACTGAAGCTTTCTTT. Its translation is CASSRVGGTEAFF.

The CDR3 DNA sequence: TGTGCCAGCAGCACCACAGGGTTCGACACCGGGGAGCTGTTTTTT. Its translation is CASSTTGFDTGELFF. The chain links TRBV5-6 to TRBJ2-2, with D perhaps matching TRBD1 (6 bases). Trimming took 4 bases from V and 3 from J, leaving 13 bases between them. The CDR3 is 15 amino acids. Looked up from germline, CDR1 is SGHDT and CDR2 is YYEEEE.

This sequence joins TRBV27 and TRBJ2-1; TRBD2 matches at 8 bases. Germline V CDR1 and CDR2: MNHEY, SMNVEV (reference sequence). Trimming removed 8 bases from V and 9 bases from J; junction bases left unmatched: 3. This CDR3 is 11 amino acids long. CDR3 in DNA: TGTGCCAGCGGCGGGGGGCGTGAGCAGTTCTTC. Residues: CASGGGREQFF.

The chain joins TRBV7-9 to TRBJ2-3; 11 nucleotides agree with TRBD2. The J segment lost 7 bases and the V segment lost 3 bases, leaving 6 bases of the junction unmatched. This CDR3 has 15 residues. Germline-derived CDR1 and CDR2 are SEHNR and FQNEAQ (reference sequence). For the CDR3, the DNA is TGTGCCAGCAGCTTTGTAGCGGGGGGGCCGCATACGCAGTATTTT. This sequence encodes CASSFVAGGPHTQYF.

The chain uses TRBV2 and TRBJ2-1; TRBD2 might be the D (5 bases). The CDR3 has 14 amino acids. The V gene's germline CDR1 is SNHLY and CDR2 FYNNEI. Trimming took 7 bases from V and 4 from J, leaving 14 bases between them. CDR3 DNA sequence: TGTGCCAGCACTACTACAGACTATTACAATGAGCAGTTCTTC. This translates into CASTTTDYYNEQFF.

The CDR3 reads CASSLASPPGRRSPLHF. In nucleotides, the CDR3 is TGTGCCAGCAGCTTAGCCTCTCCCCCGGGCAGGCGTTCACCCCTCCACTTT. V usage is TRBV7-2 and J usage is TRBJ1-6, with D uncertain. The CDR3 is 17 residues long. The germline gives CDR1 SGHTA, CDR2 FQGNSA. Trimming stripped 0 bases from V and 9 bases from J, with 18 bases between. Using reference TRBV7-2 and TRBJ1-6 for the parts outside the CDR3, the full variable domain is GAGVSQSPSNKVTEKGKDVELRCDPISGHTALYWYRQSLGQGLEFLIYFQGNSAPDKSGLPSDRFSAERTGGSVSTLTIQRTQQEDSAVYLCASSLASPPGRRSPLHFGNGTRLTVT.

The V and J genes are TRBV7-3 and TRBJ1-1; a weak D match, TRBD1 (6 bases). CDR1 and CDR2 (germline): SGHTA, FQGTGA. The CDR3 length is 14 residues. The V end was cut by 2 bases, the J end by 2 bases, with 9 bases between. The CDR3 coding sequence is TGTGCCAGCAGCTTACAGGGGCCCAACACTGAAGCTTTCTTT. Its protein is CASSLQGPNTEAFF.

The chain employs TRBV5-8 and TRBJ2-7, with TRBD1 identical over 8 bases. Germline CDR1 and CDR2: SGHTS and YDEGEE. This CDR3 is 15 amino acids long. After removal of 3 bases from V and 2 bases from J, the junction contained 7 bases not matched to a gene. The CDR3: CASSSDRAATYEQYF. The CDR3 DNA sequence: TGTGCCAGCAGCTCGGACAGGGCGGCCACCTACGAGCAGTACTTC.

Written as DNA, the CDR3 is TGTGCCAGCAGTCCTTCCCTGGGGATTGAGACCCAGTACTTC. Amino acids: CASSPSLGIETQYF. This chain joins TRBV2 and TRBJ2-5; no firm D call. V was cut by 5 bases and J by 5 bases, with 15 bases left in between. CDR3 length: 14 residues. The germline gives CDR1 SNHLY, CDR2 FYNNEI.

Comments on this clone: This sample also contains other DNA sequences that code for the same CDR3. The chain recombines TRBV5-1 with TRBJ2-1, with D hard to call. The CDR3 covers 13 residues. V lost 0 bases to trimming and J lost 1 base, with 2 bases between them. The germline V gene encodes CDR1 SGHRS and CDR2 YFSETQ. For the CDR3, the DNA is TGCGCCAGCAGCTTGGATTCCTACAATGAGCAGTTCTTC. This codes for CASSLDSYNEQFF.

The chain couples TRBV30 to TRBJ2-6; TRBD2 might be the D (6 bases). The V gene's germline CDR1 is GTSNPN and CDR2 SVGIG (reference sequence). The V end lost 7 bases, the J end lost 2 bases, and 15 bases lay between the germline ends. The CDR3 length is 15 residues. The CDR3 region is CASRGGVAGANVLTF. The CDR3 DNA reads TGTGCCTCCCGGGGCGGGGTAGCTGGGGCCAACGTCCTGACTTTC. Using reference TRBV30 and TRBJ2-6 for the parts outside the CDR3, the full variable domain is SQTIHQWPATLVQPVGSPLSLECTVEGTSNPNLYWYRQAAGRGLQLLFYSVGIGQISSEVPQNLSASRPQDRQFILSSKKLLLSDSGFYLCASRGGVAGANVLTFGAGSRLTVL.